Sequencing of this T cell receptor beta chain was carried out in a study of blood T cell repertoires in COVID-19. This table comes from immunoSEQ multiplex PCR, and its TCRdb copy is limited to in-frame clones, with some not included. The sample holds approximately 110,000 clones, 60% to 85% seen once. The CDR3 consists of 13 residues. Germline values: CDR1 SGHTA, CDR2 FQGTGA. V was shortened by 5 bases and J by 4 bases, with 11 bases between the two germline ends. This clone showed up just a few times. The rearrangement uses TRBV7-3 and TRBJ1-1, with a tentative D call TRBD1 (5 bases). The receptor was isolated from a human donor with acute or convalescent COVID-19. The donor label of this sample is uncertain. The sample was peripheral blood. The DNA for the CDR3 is TGTGCCAGCAGCCACGGGGGAGCCACTGAAGCTTTCTTT. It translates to CASSHGGATEAFF.